One sample yielded the 13 T cell receptor beta chains listed below, sequenced in a study of OX40 agonist ivuxolimab in advanced cancers. Only in-frame clones appear in the TCRdb table, and some are missing; sequencing was by immunoSEQ multiplex PCR. The table includes some 50,000 clones, roughly 85% detected once. Here the sequenced sample was CD4+ or CD8+ T cells sorted from blood, taken in a trial of the OX40 agonist ivuxolimab. The receptors originated from an adult with an advanced solid tumor such as melanoma, head and neck, liver or kidney cancer.

The rearrangement uses TRBV14 and TRBJ2-3, with D possibly TRBD2 on 5 matching bases. The CDR3 has 15 residues. Per the germline V gene, CDR1 is SGHDN and CDR2 is FVKESK. V was shortened by 1 base and J by 2 bases, with 10 bases between the two germline ends. The CDR3 loop reads CASSQATGFTDTQYF. Here the CDR3 DNA reads TGTGCCAGCAGCCAAGCCACGGGGTTCACAGATACGCAGTATTTT.

The table lists this clone with a few counts. This chain joins TRBV28 and TRBJ2-7; a possible D gene is TRBD1 (6 bases). V was cut by 4 bases and J by 8 bases, with 15 bases left in between. The CDR3 runs to 13 residues. Per the germline V gene, CDR1 is MDHEN and CDR2 is SYDVKM. The CDR3 sequence: CASSSGQSLQQYF. The CDR3 DNA follows: TGTGCCAGCAGTTCCGGACAGTCCTTACAGCAGTACTTC. The full variable domain, rest sourced from reference TRBV28 and TRBJ2-7, is DVKVTQSSRYLVKRTGEKVFLECVQDMDHENMFWYRQDPGLGLRLIYFSYDVKMKEKGDIPEGYSVSREKKERFSLILESASTNQTSMYLCASSSGQSLQQYFGPGTRLTVT.

The chain carries TRBV6-8 and TRBJ2-7; 9 nucleotides match TRBD2. This CDR3 has 18 residues. Per the germline V gene, CDR1 is MNHGY and CDR2 is SAAAGT. Germline trimming cut 4 bases from V and 0 bases from J; bases unmatched to any gene: 13. The CDR3 region is CASSLAGGQVPSSYEQYF. The CDR3 nucleotides read TGTGCCAGCAGTTTGGCGGGGGGGCAGGTTCCCTCCTCCTACGAGCAGTACTTC.

The chain joins TRBV12-5 to TRBJ2-5, with 13 bases identical to TRBD2. The V segment lost 4 bases and the J segment 5 bases; nucleotides outside the gene matches: 4. The CDR3 contains 15 residues. Germline-derived CDR1 and CDR2 are LGHNT and FRNRAP. CDR3 amino acids: CASGSGLAGDETQYF. The CDR3 coding sequence is TGTGCTAGTGGTTCTGGACTAGCGGGGGATGAGACCCAGTACTTC.

The CDR3 protein is CASSFGGGQGASPLHF. CDR3 DNA: TGTGCCAGCAGCTTCGGTGGGGGACAGGGGGCTTCACCCCTCCACTTT. This chain joins TRBV5-4 and TRBJ1-6; the match to TRBD1 covers 12 bases. Trimming at V came to 2 bases and at J to 9 bases, leaving 6 bases not matched to a gene. CDR1 is SGHNT, CDR2 YYREEE, per germline (reference sequence). The CDR3 runs 16 residues.

This clone was counted a single time. J is TRBJ1-5 and V is TRBV28; 10 nucleotides agree with TRBD1. J gave up 4 bases and V 6 bases, and 15 bases lay outside the gene matches. This CDR3 has 18 amino acids. From germline, CDR1 is MDHEN and CDR2 SYDVKM. CDR3 protein: CASRTTRQGAGWNQPQHF. CDR3 nucleotides: TGTGCCAGCAGAACCACCCGACAGGGGGCTGGTTGGAATCAGCCCCAGCATTTT.

The V and J genes are TRBV9 and TRBJ1-1; D gene ambiguous. Germline CDR1 and CDR2: SGDLS and YYNGEE. V lost 0 bases to trimming and J lost 0 bases, with 6 bases between them. This CDR3 is 14 amino acids long. CDR3 sequence (DNA): TGTGCCAGCAGCGTAGGGTGGGTGAACACTGAAGCTTTCTTT. Translation gives CASSVGWVNTEAFF.

V is TRBV19 and J is TRBJ1-3, with unresolved D. Trimming pared 7 bases from V and 0 bases from J, leaving 19 bases between. CDR3 size: 17 residues. Germline CDR1 is LNHDA and CDR2 is SQIVND (reference sequence). The CDR3 coding sequence is TGTGCCAGTACCCTTGACTCAGCGGTCAACTCTGGAAACACCATATATTTT. Amino acids: CASTLDSAVNSGNTIYF.

The sample holds one count of this clone. The chain has TRBV4-2 and TRBJ2-5; perhaps D is TRBD1 or TRBD2 (6 bases each). Trimming took 4 bases from V and 1 from J, leaving 13 bases between them. The CDR3 length is 15 residues. The germline V gene encodes CDR1 LGHNA and CDR2 YNFKEQ. This CDR3 reads CASSRRGEPQETQYF. CDR3 nucleotides: TGTGCCAGCAGCCGGAGGGGGGAACCCCAAGAGACCCAGTACTTC.

J is TRBJ2-7 and V is TRBV2; either TRBD1 or TRBD2 may fit D (5 bases each). V lost 6 bases and J lost 4, with 10 bases in between. The CDR3 covers 12 residues. In germline, CDR1 is SNHLY, CDR2 FYNNEI. The CDR3 DNA reads as TGTGCCAGCAGGGGGGAAGGTTACGAGCAGTACTTC. Translated: CASRGEGYEQYF.

The rearrangement joins TRBV29-1 to TRBJ1-5, with a weak D call TRBD1 (5 bases). From germline, CDR1 is SQVTM and CDR2 ANQGSEA. V was trimmed by 4 bases and J by 5 bases, leaving 12 bases between them. The CDR3 length is 13 residues. The CDR3 DNA sequence: TGCAGCGTTGTGTGGGGGTCCGATCAGCCCCAGCATTTT. Translated, it gives CSVVWGSDQPQHF.

The V call is TRBV30, the J call TRBJ2-3; 11 nucleotides agree with TRBD2. The CDR3 has 14 residues. In germline, CDR1 is GTSNPN, CDR2 SVGIG (reference sequence). Trimming cost V 3 bases and J 2 bases; bases outside gene matches: 1. For the CDR3, the DNA is TGTGCCTGGAGACTAGCGGGGGTCACAGATACGCAGTATTTT. Translated, it gives CAWRLAGVTDTQYF.

V and J are TRBV23-1 and TRBJ1-2; D perhaps matches TRBD1 (5 bases). TRBV23-1 is classed as an ORF, of uncertain function. The CDR3 is 16 amino acids. V was shortened by 8 bases and J by 3 bases, with 22 bases between the two germline ends. CDR3 sequence reads: CASRRARVGSYYGYTF. The CDR3 bases are TGCGCCAGCCGACGGGCCAGGGTGGGCTCCTACTATGGCTACACCTTC.